This entry lists 21 T cell receptor beta chains sequenced from one sample in a study of T-cell reconstitution after alpha-beta-depleted transplantation in children. Preparation of the TCRbeta library used unique molecular identifiers. TCRdb reprocessed the PCR reads with MiXCR, giving one entry per CDR3 protein. The table shows fewer than 250,000 distinct CDR3 sequences, with 17% occurring only once. This specimen consisted of PBMCs, mostly from graft donor cells, obtained 360 days after TCRalphabeta/CD19-depleted stem cell transplant. The receptors were sampled from a male patient aged 2-9 years who had a stem cell transplant for acute lymphoblastic leukemia, so the T cells may come from the graft donor.

This clonotype was observed a handful of times. The rearrangement uses TRBV7-9 and TRBJ2-1, with D hard to call. Deletions cut 2 bases from V and 13 bases from J, with 0 bases between. The germline V gene has CDR1 SEHNR and CDR2 FQNEAQ (reference sequence). CDR3 length equals 8 residues. CDR3 DNA: TGTGCCAGCAGCTTACAGTTCTTC. Residues: CASSLQFF. The complete variable domain, with remaining parts taken from reference TRBV7-9 and TRBJ2-1, reads DTGVSQNPRHKITKRGQNVTFRCDPISEHNRLYWYRQTLGQGPEFLTYFQNEAQLEKSRLLSDRFSAERPKGSFSTLEIQRTEQGDSAMYLCASSLQFFGPGTRLTVL.

V usage is TRBV4-3 and J usage is TRBJ2-7; TRBD1 agrees at 8 bases. This CDR3 is built from 15 residues. The junction had 2 bases not matched to a gene; V was cut back by 1 base and J by 0 bases. Germline loops: CDR1 LGHNA, CDR2 YSLEER. The CDR3 DNA reads as TGCGCCAGCAGCCAAGGGACAGGGAGCTCCTACGAGCAGTACTTC. Translating gives CASSQGTGSSYEQYF.

This clonotype came up many times. CDR3 loop: CASSLSPSEGTQYF. CDR3 sequence (DNA): TGCGCCAGCAGCTTGAGCCCCTCCGAGGGGACGCAGTATTTT. The chain is built from TRBV5-1 and TRBJ2-3, with D possibly being TRBD1 or TRBD2 (5 bases each). The ends were cut back, 1 base at V and 9 bases at J, with 15 bases in the middle. The germline V gene has CDR1 SGHRS and CDR2 YFSETQ. This CDR3 has 14 residues. Full variable domain (rest looked up from reference TRBV5-1 and TRBJ2-3): KAGVTQTPRYLIKTRGQQVTLSCSPISGHRSVSWYQQTPGQGLQFLFEYFSETQRNKGNFPGRFSGRQFSNSRSEMNVSTLELGDSALYLCASSLSPSEGTQYFGPGTRLTVL.

The chain is built from TRBV6-2 or TRBV6-3 and TRBJ2-3; the match to TRBD2 covers 7 bases. Trimming at V came to 10 bases and at J to 5 bases, leaving 3 bases not matched to a gene. This CDR3 is built from 11 residues. The germline CDR1 and CDR2 sequences are MNHEY and SVGEGT. The chain's CDR3 is CAIGGGDTQYF. In nucleotides, the CDR3 is TGTGCCATCGGCGGGGGAGATACGCAGTATTTT.

This clonotype turned up a few times. This chain connects TRBV29-1 to TRBJ2-5; D may be TRBD1 (5 bases). Trimming took off 6 bases at V and 2 bases at J, with 7 bases between the two ends. The CDR3 extends over 11 amino acids. CDR1 and CDR2 (germline): SQVTM, ANQGSEA. The DNA of the CDR3 is TGCAGCGTGCAGGGTCAAGAGACCCAGTACTTC. Translation: CSVQGQETQYF.

The chain joins TRBV2 to TRBJ2-2; D is possibly TRBD1 (6 bases). The germline CDR1 and CDR2 sequences are SNHLY and FYNNEI. This CDR3 region has 15 residues. Trimming shortened V by 6 bases and J by 1 base, and 12 bases separated the two germline ends. The CDR3: CASRTGPGNTGELFF. CDR3 coding DNA: TGTGCCAGCAGGACAGGACCGGGGAACACCGGGGAGCTGTTTTTT.

To note about this clonotype: The junction differs from germline at one of its ends, possibly a read error. V and J are TRBV6-9 and TRBJ1-5, with TRBD1 matching 8 bases. The germline V gene has CDR1 MNHGY and CDR2 SVAAGI. The CDR3 loop spans 17 amino acids. The CDR3 region has the DNA TGTGCCAGCACTTATCAGGGGGCGGGGGTGTTTAATCAGCCCCAGCATTTT. Encoded protein: CASTYQGAGVFNQPQHF.

This clonotype was detected only a few times. CDR3 nucleotides: TGTGCCAGCAGCTTGTTTGCGGGGGGAGCCGGGGAGCTGTTTTTT. Its protein is CASSLFAGGAGELFF. This chain links TRBV7-2 with TRBJ2-2, with TRBD2 matching over 8 bases. The CDR3 extends over 15 amino acids. The J segment lost 6 bases and the V segment lost 3 bases, leaving 6 bases of the junction unmatched. Germline CDR1 and CDR2: SGHTA and FQGNSA.

This clonotype occurred many times. This chain uses TRBV29-1 with TRBJ2-7; D gene unclear. Germline CDR1 and CDR2: SQVTM and ANQGSEA. V was cut by 4 bases and J by 0 bases, with 16 bases left in between. This CDR3 has 15 residues. This chain's CDR3 is CSVGAAAIPSYEQYF. CDR3 DNA sequence: TGCAGCGTTGGGGCGGCCGCGATACCCTCCTACGAGCAGTACTTC.

This clonotype was counted between two and nine times. The V gene is TRBV12-3 or TRBV12-4, the J gene TRBJ1-2, with D tentatively TRBD1 (6 bases). CDR3 length equals 16 residues. Trimming left V 7 bases short and J 1 base short, with 19 bases between. CDR3 nucleotide sequence: TGTGCCAGCACTCCGACCCGGGCGGGACATAACTATGGCTACACCTTC. Its translation is CASTPTRAGHNYGYTF.

The rearrangement links TRBV12-3 or TRBV12-4 to TRBJ2-1; 9 positions match TRBD2. J was trimmed by 1 base and V by 4 bases; bases with no gene match: 5. The CDR3 is 16 amino acids. Here the CDR3 reads CASSSIAGASYNEQFF. CDR3 nucleotide sequence: TGTGCCAGCAGTTCGATAGCGGGGGCTTCCTACAATGAGCAGTTCTTC.

The V and J genes are TRBV4-3 and TRBJ2-2, with 7 bases matching TRBD2. CDR3 length: 14 amino acids. CDR1 and CDR2 (germline): LGHNA, YSLEER. The V segment lost 3 bases and the J segment 7 bases; nucleotides outside the gene matches: 5. Here the CDR3 reads CASSQRERGGELFF. CDR3 sequence (DNA): TGCGCCAGCAGCCAGCGGGAGAGGGGCGGGGAGCTGTTTTTT.

The sample holds a few counts of this clonotype. The V gene is TRBV5-6, the J gene TRBJ2-7; no definite D call. Trimming removed 3 bases at V and 2 bases at J, with 9 bases between. Germline assignment: CDR1 SGHDT and CDR2 YYEEEE. This CDR3 has 13 residues. CDR3 sequence reads: CASSSDLAYEQYF. CDR3 nucleotide sequence: TGTGCCAGCAGCTCGGACCTAGCCTACGAGCAGTACTTC. The full variable domain, in which reference TRBV5-6 and TRBJ2-7 provide the parts outside the CDR3, is DAGVTQSPTHLIKTRGQQVTLRCSPKSGHDTVSWYQQALGQGPQFIFQYYEEEERQRGNFPDRFSGHQFPNYSSELNVNALLLGDSALYLCASSSDLAYEQYFGPGTRLTVT.

This clonotype was picked up a small number of times. This chain connects TRBV12-3 or TRBV12-4 to TRBJ1-1, with D possibly matching TRBD1 (6 bases). Trimming removed 3 bases from V and 10 bases from J, with 12 bases in between. The CDR3 length is 12 residues. Written as DNA, the CDR3 is TGTGCCAGCAGTTTCGAAGGGGGGGGAGCTTTCTTT. The encoded protein is CASSFEGGGAFF.

This chain links TRBV6-5 with TRBJ1-6; 10 bases are shared with TRBD1. CDR3 length: 16 amino acids. The V segment lost 0 bases and the J segment 8 bases; nucleotides outside the gene matches: 4. The V gene's germline CDR1 is MNHEY and CDR2 SVGAGI. DNA of the CDR3: TGTGCCAGCAGTTACTCGACCGGGACAGGGGATTCACCCCTCCACTTT. Translated: CASSYSTGTGDSPLHF.

The rearrangement joins TRBV27 to TRBJ2-7, with 8 bases fitting TRBD2. J gave up 3 bases and V 3 bases, and 4 bases lay outside the gene matches. This CDR3 has 14 residues. Germline V gene sequence: CDR1 MNHEY, CDR2 SMNVEV (reference sequence). CDR3 DNA sequence: TGTGCCAGCAGTTTGGGACTAGGCTTCTACGAGCAGTACTTC. Its translation: CASSLGLGFYEQYF.

This clonotype was counted between two and nine times. V and J are TRBV2 and TRBJ1-1, with 11 bases that match TRBD1. Per the germline V gene, CDR1 is SNHLY and CDR2 is FYNNEI. V lost 7 bases, J lost 4 bases, and 8 bases stayed unmatched. The CDR3 runs 15 residues. The CDR3 DNA reads as TGTGCCAGCACCATGGACAGGGGGCGCCGCACTGAAGCTTTCTTT. Protein sequence: CASTMDRGRRTEAFF.

The V gene is TRBV4-1, the J gene TRBJ2-6; D is ambiguous. The germline V and J ends were trimmed by 3 bases and 5 bases, with 8 bases remaining between them. Germline lookup yields CDR1 MGHRA and CDR2 YSYEKL. CDR3 length: 14 amino acids. For the CDR3, the DNA is TGCGCCAGCAGCCAGGGCATTTGGGCCAACGTCCTGACTTTC. Protein product: CASSQGIWANVLTF.

The V gene is TRBV5-1, the J gene TRBJ2-2, with D possibly TRBD1 on 6 matching bases. V shed 4 bases and J shed 6 bases, with 19 bases lying between them. Germline V gives CDR1 SGHRS, CDR2 YFSETQ. The CDR3 contains 16 residues. CDR3 region: CASSVSGVAQSGELFF. The DNA of the CDR3 is TGCGCCAGCAGCGTGTCAGGGGTTGCTCAGTCCGGGGAGCTGTTTTTT.

The chain recombines TRBV14 with TRBJ2-7, with 7 bases matching TRBD2. With V trimmed by 0 bases and J by 1 base, 6 bases remained unmatched. Germline V lookup: CDR1 SGHDN, CDR2 FVKESK. The CDR3 is 16 residues long. The chain's CDR3 is CASSQDKWDYSYEQYF. CDR3 sequence (DNA): TGTGCCAGCAGCCAAGATAAGTGGGACTATTCCTACGAGCAGTACTTC.

This clonotype was recorded a few times. The rearrangement joins TRBV5-1 to TRBJ2-2; TRBD2 matches 9 bases. The germline gives CDR1 SGHRS, CDR2 YFSETQ. J was trimmed by 2 bases and V by 3 bases; bases with no gene match: 5. The CDR3 runs 16 residues. The CDR3 bases are TGCGCCAGCAGCTACCAGCGGGGGGCCAACACCGGGGAGCTGTTTTTT. Translating it yields CASSYQRGANTGELFF.